The present entry profiles one TCR beta chain with its context. Its target is not known. This CDR3 comprises 15 residues. The V gene end was trimmed by 5 bases and the J gene end by 8 bases; junction bases not matched to a gene: 9. CDR1 LNHDA and CDR2 SQIVND come from the germline V gene (reference sequence). Sequencing was performed with immunoSEQ multiplex PCR; in TCRdb, only in-frame clones are kept and a portion is missing. Of some 30,000 clones detected, over 55% appear once; the ten largest clones hold about 8.4%. The data derive from a study of vaccination effects on CD4 cells after COVID-19. The wider study: Researchers obtained post-vaccine samples at a median of 72 days past the second dose.

Before sequencing, viral peptide pools were used by the ViraFEST assay to expand antigen-specific CD4+ T cells. Investigators separated out CD4+ T cells once around 11 days of culture had passed. Participants got two doses of BNT162b2 or mRNA-1273 vaccine. Vaccinated participants had no history of SARS-CoV-2 infection and tested negative for nucleocapsid antibodies. The sample consisted of CD4+ T cells from PBMCs cultured with SARS-CoV-2 spike peptides, taken after COVID-19 vaccination. J is TRBJ1-6 and V is TRBV19; 7 positions agree with TRBD1. This clonotype originated in a human donor who received a COVID-19 vaccine. In DNA form, the CDR3 reads TGTGCCAGTAGTTTCTCACAGGGGAGGGATTCACCCCTCCACTTT. Amino acids: CASSFSQGRDSPLHF.